This TCR beta chain was found in a study of glioma-infiltrating T cells after dendritic cell vaccination. Study context: Patients had newly diagnosed or recurrent glioblastoma and received dendritic cell vaccines.

Only patients with spare fresh-frozen tumor and over two years of follow-up were included. The repertoire was sequenced with immunoSEQ multiplex PCR; TCRdb's copy has only in-frame clones and lacks some. The sample includes 95,000 or so clones, 85% to 90% of them seen just once. The CDR3 has 14 amino acids. The germline gives CDR1 ENHRY, CDR2 SYGVKD. V shed 6 bases, J shed 5 bases, and the junction held 8 bases outside the gene matches. Sequenced here: blood, sampled before dendritic cell vaccination. The receptor's source is a human donor with glioblastoma. This chain connects TRBV10-3 to TRBJ2-7, with 9 nucleotides matching TRBD1. CDR3 region: CAISEDRGRNEQYF. The CDR3 coding sequence is TGTGCCATCAGCGAGGACAGGGGAAGGAACGAGCAGTACTTC.